The 6 T cell receptor beta chains given below trace back to one sample, sequenced in a study of Ad26.COV2.S vaccination and SARS-CoV-2 variants. TCRdb keeps only in-frame clones here, not all; method: immunoSEQ multiplex PCR. The data show 300,000 to 350,000 clones, just over 85% seen once. Stated treatment: approximately 18 received Ad26.COV2.S at low or high dose, single or two shots; about five received placebo; per-sample allocation not given. Vaccine and placebo recipients were sampled on day 63 after the first injection. This specimen consisted of peripheral blood, obtained in a trial of Ad26.COV2.S vaccine versus placebo. These receptors were obtained from a person between 18 and 59 years old who received the Ad26.COV2.S COVID-19 vaccine or a placebo.

This clone was counted only a few times. V gene TRBV6-1 combines with J gene TRBJ2-7; D is possibly TRBD1 (6 bases). V was pared by 2 bases and J by 6 bases, with 14 bases between. This CDR3 has 14 residues. From germline, CDR1 is MNHNS and CDR2 SASEGT. CDR3 sequence reads: CASSELRGQSEQYF. As DNA, the CDR3 is TGTGCCAGCAGTGAATTAAGGGGACAAAGCGAGCAGTACTTC.

The sample holds one count of this clone. CDR3 bases: TGTGCCAGCAGCTCCGGGAGGGGGCGAGATACGCAGTATTTT. Its protein product is CASSSGRGRDTQYF. This chain joins TRBV11-2 and TRBJ2-3, with D perhaps TRBD2 (8 bases). The CDR3 has 14 residues. V lost 4 bases and J lost 5, with 13 bases in between. The germline V gene encodes CDR1 SGHAT and CDR2 FQNNGV.

The chain recombines TRBV19 with TRBJ1-5; D is unclear. CDR3 length equals 14 residues. Germline V gene lookup returns CDR1 LNHDA and CDR2 SQIVND (reference sequence). The V gene lost 3 bases and the J gene lost 3 bases, with 9 bases spanning the gap. CDR3 amino acids: CASSMLNTNQPQHF. The CDR3 DNA follows: TGTGCCAGTAGTATGCTAAACACCAATCAGCCCCAGCATTTT.

CDR3 coding DNA: TGCGCCAGCAGCTTGCGTGGGTCCGGTAGGACAGATACGCAGTATTTT. Translated: CASSLRGSGRTDTQYF. This rearrangement joins TRBV5-1 to TRBJ2-3; no clear D gene. CDR3 length equals 16 residues. Germline lookup yields CDR1 SGHRS and CDR2 YFSETQ. V was pared by 1 base and J by 3 bases, with 15 bases between.

Concerning this clone itself: Other DNA sequences from this sample encode an identical CDR3 as well. This chain connects TRBV19 to TRBJ1-1, with D unclear. V dropped 4 bases and J dropped 1 base, with 4 bases sitting between them. Germline V gives CDR1 LNHDA, CDR2 SQIVND (reference sequence). The length of the CDR3 is 12 residues. The CDR3 region is CASSSKNTEAFF. CDR3 DNA sequence: TGTGCCAGTAGTAGCAAGAACACTGAAGCTTTCTTT.

The genes are TRBV6-6 and TRBJ1-3; TRBD1 agrees at 8 bases. This CDR3 region has 16 residues. V lost 6 bases to trimming and J lost 2 bases; unmatched junction nucleotides: 9. CDR1 is MNHNY, CDR2 SVGAGI, per germline (reference sequence). The CDR3 spells CASSPQGGMAGNTIYF. CDR3 DNA: TGTGCCAGCAGCCCACAGGGGGGGATGGCTGGAAACACCATATATTTT.